Presented here are 31 T cell receptor beta chains from one specimen sequenced in a study of type 1 regulatory T cells. In TCRdb, the reads were re-called with MiXCR into one record per CDR3 protein. The profile shows 60,000 to 70,000 distinct CDR3 sequences, approximately 50% of them singletons. Their cognate antigens are unknown. Sequencing was carried out using cultured non-Tr1 T cells, either the whole culture or a sorted T cell fraction (not recorded which). The receptors stem from a human donor in good health.

This clonotype was counted only a few times. The chain joins TRBV12-3 or TRBV12-4 to TRBJ2-1; 7 bases map to TRBD1. The CDR3 runs 13 residues. J lost 8 bases, V lost 3 bases, and 4 bases had no gene match. In nucleotides, the CDR3 is TGTGCCAGCAGTTTTTACAGGGGCGATGAGCAGTTCTTC. It codes for CASSFYRGDEQFF.

A few counts support this clonotype. The chain employs TRBV6-1 and TRBJ1-1; maybe TRBD1 (5 bases). The V end was cut by 7 bases, the J end by 1 base, with 13 bases between. The CDR3 has 14 amino acids. Germline CDR1 reads MNHNS; CDR2 reads SASEGT. CDR3 bases: TGTGCCAGCATGAGGGGAGGGTCGAACACTGAAGCTTTCTTT. Its protein product is CASMRGGSNTEAFF.

This clonotype was picked up a small number of times. V usage is TRBV20-1 and J usage is TRBJ2-7; the match to TRBD2 covers 12 bases. In germline, CDR1 is DFQATT, CDR2 SNEGSKA (reference sequence). Trimming at V came to 2 bases and at J to 2 bases, leaving 7 bases not matched to a gene. The CDR3 has 16 amino acids. CDR3 region: CSARSGLAGKTYEQYF. The CDR3, as DNA: TGCAGTGCTAGATCCGGACTAGCGGGGAAGACCTACGAGCAGTACTTC.

The gene calls are TRBV28 and TRBJ2-1; weak D call: TRBD1 (6 bases). The V and J ends lost 6 bases and 0 bases respectively, with 15 bases between them. The CDR3 has 16 amino acids. Germline V gene data show CDR1 as MDHEN and CDR2 as SYDVKM. The CDR3, as DNA: TGTGCCAGCAGGAAAACAGGGCCGAGCTCCTACAATGAGCAGTTCTTC. Its protein product is CASRKTGPSSYNEQFF.

The table lists this clonotype with a count of one. At one of its ends the junction is not consistent with the germline gene, which may arise from a read error. The chain employs TRBV7-2 and TRBJ2-1, with D perhaps being TRBD1 or TRBD2 (5 bases each). The CDR3 totals 16 residues. Germline V lookup: CDR1 SGHTA, CDR2 FQGNSA. CDR3 nucleotide sequence: TGTGTCAGCAGCTTACGGGACCTTGGGGGCTACAATGAGCAGTTCTTC. Translation: CVSSLRDLGGYNEQFF.

The chain couples TRBV7-7 to TRBJ2-7; D tentatively fits TRBD1 or TRBD2 (5 bases each). The CDR3 extends over 13 amino acids. V was cut by 4 bases and J by 5 bases, with 12 bases left in between. Germline loops: CDR1 SSHAT, CDR2 FNYEAQ (reference sequence). The CDR3 loop is CASSSGRGDEQYF. The DNA for the CDR3 is TGTGCCAGCAGCTCAGGCCGGGGCGACGAGCAGTACTTC. Variable domain in full (rest from reference TRBV7-7 and TRBJ2-7): GAGVSQSPRYKVTKRGQDVTLRCDPISSHATLYWYQQALGQGPEFLTYFNYEAQPDKSGLPSDRFSAERPEGSISTLTIQRTEQRDSAMYRCASSSGRGDEQYFGPGTRLTVT.

This chain connects TRBV12-3 or TRBV12-4 to TRBJ2-3, with D possibly TRBD1 on 5 matching bases. The CDR3 is 15 amino acids. V gave up 6 bases and J gave up 4 bases, with 17 bases separating them. In DNA, the CDR3 is TGTGCCAGCAGCCTCGGACCACCCAGGGCAGATACGCAGTATTTT. The encoded protein is CASSLGPPRADTQYF.

The J gene is TRBJ1-2, the V gene TRBV6-2 or TRBV6-3, with 7 bases identical to TRBD1. This CDR3 has 16 residues. CDR1 is MNHEY, CDR2 SVGEGT, per germline. V gave up 2 bases and J gave up 1 base; unmatched junction bases: 7. The CDR3 coding sequence is TGTGCCAGCAGTTACCTTGGCAGGGGGGATAACTATGGCTACACCTTC. Its translation: CASSYLGRGDNYGYTF.

The V gene is TRBV4-1, the J gene TRBJ2-7; TRBD2 aligns across 8 bases. The CDR3 covers 17 residues. V shed 0 bases and J 0 bases; nucleotides not matched to a gene: 7. The V gene's germline CDR1 is MGHRA and CDR2 YSYEKL. The CDR3: CASSQDRWSGSSYEQYF. The CDR3 nucleotides are TGCGCCAGCAGCCAAGATCGTTGGAGCGGGAGCTCCTACGAGCAGTACTTC.

The chain uses TRBV10-3 and TRBJ2-1; 9 nucleotides match TRBD1. The length of the CDR3 is 15 residues. J gave up 7 bases and V 6 bases, and 10 bases lay outside the gene matches. Germline values: CDR1 ENHRY, CDR2 SYGVKD. CDR3 DNA sequence: TGTGCCATCAGCACCGGGACAGGGAAACGGAATGAGCAGTTCTTC. Amino acid sequence: CAISTGTGKRNEQFF.

The chain uses TRBV20-1 and TRBJ1-1; no definite D call. Trimming took off 5 bases at V and 4 bases at J, with 20 bases between the two ends. This CDR3 spans 15 amino acids. CDR1 is DFQATT and CDR2 is SNEGSKA in the germline V gene (reference sequence). The DNA of the CDR3 is TGCAGTGCTCTAATTCCTTCACTGGTCGGCACTGAAGCTTTCTTT. This gives the protein CSALIPSLVGTEAFF.

The chain has TRBV12-3 or TRBV12-4 and TRBJ2-7; no clear D. This CDR3 has 13 amino acids. Trimming stripped 3 bases from V and 5 bases from J, with 11 bases between. CDR3 region: CASSFRAVNEQYF. In DNA form, the CDR3 reads TGTGCCAGCAGTTTTAGGGCAGTGAACGAGCAGTACTTC.

V is TRBV5-1 and J is TRBJ1-1, with 9 bases lining up with TRBD1. The CDR3 has 13 residues. Germline V lookup: CDR1 SGHRS, CDR2 YFSETQ. V lost 4 bases to trimming and J lost 7 bases; unmatched junction nucleotides: 5. DNA of the CDR3: TGCGCCAGCAGCCAAGGACAGGGGATTGAAGCTTTCTTT. The encoded protein is CASSQGQGIEAFF.

The chain is built from TRBV29-1 and TRBJ2-2; D remains ambiguous. This CDR3 has 14 residues. V shed 7 bases and J shed 4 bases, with 16 bases lying between them. Germline values: CDR1 SQVTM, CDR2 ANQGSEA. DNA of the CDR3: TGCAGCGCTCTTGGCCAACTCGGCACCGGGGAGCTGTTTTTT. Translating gives CSALGQLGTGELFF.

The rearrangement uses TRBV29-1 and TRBJ1-2, with 7 nucleotides matching TRBD1. Germline trimming cut 6 bases from V and 8 bases from J; bases unmatched to any gene: 15. CDR3 size: 14 residues. CDR1 and CDR2 (germline): SQVTM, ANQGSEA. CDR3: CSVALGTEGEGYTF. CDR3 nucleotide sequence: TGCAGCGTGGCCCTCGGGACAGAGGGTGAGGGCTACACCTTC.

The J gene is TRBJ1-1, the V gene TRBV5-1, with D possibly TRBD1 on 6 matching bases. Trimming took 4 bases from V and 1 from J, leaving 11 bases between them. Germline values: CDR1 SGHRS, CDR2 YFSETQ. This CDR3 contains 14 residues. CDR3 loop: CASSTDRPNTEAFF. DNA of the CDR3: TGCGCCAGCAGCACAGACAGGCCGAACACTGAAGCTTTCTTT. Drawing the rest from reference TRBV5-1 and TRBJ1-1, the complete variable domain is KAGVTQTPRYLIKTRGQQVTLSCSPISGHRSVSWYQQTPGQGLQFLFEYFSETQRNKGNFPGRFSGRQFSNSRSEMNVSTLELGDSALYLCASSTDRPNTEAFFGQGTRLTVV.

This clonotype appeared a few times. The chain combines TRBV2 with TRBJ1-6, with D perhaps matching TRBD1 (5 bases). Between the trimmed V and J ends, which lost 0 bases and 7 bases, there was a span of 10 bases. The CDR3 contains 15 residues. Germline V gene sequence: CDR1 SNHLY, CDR2 FYNNEI. CDR3 protein: CASSEAWGYNSPLHF. CDR3 DNA sequence: TGTGCCAGCAGTGAAGCGTGGGGCTACAATTCACCCCTCCACTTT.

Remarks on this clonotype: It is likely a read error, because the conserved phenylalanine at the end of the CDR3 is missing. The chain has TRBV20-1 and TRBJ2-7; TRBD1 or TRBD2 may be the D gene (6 bases each). This CDR3 is 13 amino acids long. V gave up 6 bases and J gave up 5 bases, with 17 bases separating them. Per the germline V gene, CDR1 is DFQATT and CDR2 is SNEGSKA (reference sequence). CDR3 coding DNA: TGCAGTGCGCGGGACACCCCGAAACACGAGCAGTACCTC. It encodes CSARDTPKHEQYL.

This clonotype has just a few counts. This chain connects TRBV7-6 to TRBJ2-3, with TRBD1 as a possible D gene (5 bases). CDR3 length equals 15 residues. Trimming removed 5 bases at V and 2 bases at J, with 14 bases between. Germline V gene lookup returns CDR1 SGHVS and CDR2 FNYEAQ. The DNA of the CDR3 is TGTGCCAGCAGCACCACGACAGCTTCCACAGATACGCAGTATTTT. It specifies CASSTTTASTDTQYF. The entire variable domain, with the rest obtained from reference TRBV7-6 and TRBJ2-3, is as follows: GAGVSQSPRYKVTKRGQDVALRCDPISGHVSLYWYRQALGQGPEFLTYFNYEAQQDKSGLPNDRFSAERPEGSISTLTIQRTEQRDSAMYRCASSTTTASTDTQYFGPGTRLTVL.

The chain employs TRBV29-1 and TRBJ2-5, with TRBD2 identical over 8 bases. After removal of 3 bases from V and 5 bases from J, the junction contained 5 bases not matched to a gene. This CDR3 comprises 13 residues. Germline V gene lookup returns CDR1 SQVTM and CDR2 ANQGSEA. The CDR3 region is CSVDGGGRETQYF. The CDR3, as DNA: TGCAGCGTTGATGGCGGGGGGAGGGAGACCCAGTACTTC.

V is TRBV7-9 and J is TRBJ2-1, with 12 bases identical to TRBD2. Germline trimming cut 4 bases from V and 0 bases from J; bases unmatched to any gene: 7. Germline loops: CDR1 SEHNR, CDR2 FQNEAQ (reference sequence). The CDR3 totals 18 residues. As DNA, the CDR3 is TGTGCCAGCAGCTCCGGGACTAGCGGGCCGAGCTCCTACAATGAGCAGTTCTTC. This sequence encodes CASSSGTSGPSSYNEQFF.

The V and J genes are TRBV7-2 and TRBJ1-6, with a tentative D call TRBD1 (5 bases). Germline CDR1 and CDR2: SGHTA and FQGNSA. The V gene lost 2 bases and the J gene lost 7 bases, with 9 bases spanning the gap. CDR3 length equals 14 residues. The CDR3 DNA sequence: TGTGCCAGCAGCTTACAGGGATTCAATTCACCCCTCCACTTT. Its protein product is CASSLQGFNSPLHF.

In this sample, this clonotype turned up once. Its ends do not fully match the called genes, so a read error is possible. This chain links TRBV13 with TRBJ2-1; possible D gene TRBD2, 7 bases. Per germline, CDR1 PRHDT and CDR2 FYEKMQ (reference sequence). This CDR3 spans 15 amino acids. The CDR3 nucleotides read TGTGCCAGCAGAGGGGGGGCGGGCTCCTACAATGAGCAGCTCTTC. It translates to CASRGGAGSYNEQLF.

The chain combines TRBV4-1 with TRBJ2-2; 13 bases match TRBD2. This CDR3 has 18 residues. V shed 2 bases and J 5 bases; nucleotides not matched to a gene: 8. Germline assignment: CDR1 MGHRA and CDR2 YSYEKL. The CDR3 bases are TGCGCCAGCAGCCAACCAAAGGGACTAGCGGGGATTACCGGGGAGCTGTTTTTT. Its translation is CASSQPKGLAGITGELFF.

In its sample, this clonotype was seen a few times. The chain combines TRBV7-2 with TRBJ2-3, with TRBD2 matching over 7 bases. CDR3 length: 17 amino acids. Unmatched junction bases numbered 13, after V lost 5 bases and J lost 2 bases. The germline gives CDR1 SGHTA, CDR2 FQGNSA. CDR3 protein: CASSISGNPFLTDTQYF. In DNA form, the CDR3 reads TGTGCCAGCAGCATAAGCGGGAACCCGTTTCTCACAGATACGCAGTATTTT.

In this sample, this clonotype turned up a few times. V usage is TRBV7-2 and J usage is TRBJ2-7; D ambiguous. Looked up from germline, CDR1 is SGHTA and CDR2 is FQGNSA. Trimming took off 2 bases at V and 2 bases at J, with 19 bases between the two ends. The CDR3 covers 17 residues. The CDR3, as DNA: TGTGCCAGCAGCTTAACCCCTTGGGTATCTCCGACCTACGAGCAGTACTTC. Amino acids: CASSLTPWVSPTYEQYF. The full variable domain, with the rest looked up from reference TRBV7-2 and TRBJ2-7, is GAGVSQSPSNKVTEKGKDVELRCDPISGHTALYWYRQSLGQGLEFLIYFQGNSAPDKSGLPSDRFSAERTGGSVSTLTIQRTQQEDSAVYLCASSLTPWVSPTYEQYFGPGTRLTVT.

The chain combines TRBV5-4 with TRBJ2-3, with TRBD2 matching 9 bases. This CDR3 is 20 amino acids long. V shed 4 bases, J shed 3 bases, and the junction held 21 bases outside the gene matches. Germline CDR1 reads SGHNT; CDR2 reads YYREEE (reference sequence). Written as DNA, the CDR3 is TGTGCCAGCAGCCCCCCCCCAGGCCGCGGTGGTACTAGCGGGACAGATACGCAGTATTTT. This sequence encodes CASSPPPGRGGTSGTDTQYF. The complete variable domain, with remaining parts taken from reference TRBV5-4 and TRBJ2-3, reads ETGVTQSPTHLIKTRGQQVTLRCSSQSGHNTVSWYQQALGQGPQFIFQYYREEENGRGNFPPRFSGLQFPNYSSELNVNALELDDSALYLCASSPPPGRGGTSGTDTQYFGPGTRLTVL.

The genes are TRBV5-1 and TRBJ2-2, with D uncertain. This CDR3 comprises 16 residues. Trimming cost V 0 bases and J 3 bases, with 12 bases left between them. Germline lookup yields CDR1 SGHRS and CDR2 YFSETQ. The CDR3 loop is CASSLVPGRDTGELFF. DNA for the CDR3: TGCGCCAGCAGCTTGGTGCCGGGTCGGGACACCGGGGAGCTGTTTTTT.

Note on this clonotype: Sequence at one end of the junction differs from germline and may be a read error. For the CDR3, the DNA is TGTGTCAGCAGTGATGAGGGCAGGGGGCGAACTGAAGCTTTCTTT. It translates to CVSSDEGRGRTEAFF. The chain is built from TRBV2 and TRBJ1-1, with TRBD1 matching over 8 bases. Per germline, CDR1 SNHLY and CDR2 FYNNEI. The CDR3 has 15 residues.

The chain has TRBV5-5 and TRBJ2-1; 9 bases are shared with TRBD1. The CDR3 length is 17 residues. CDR1 is SGHKS, CDR2 YYEKEE, per germline (reference sequence). V was clipped by 0 bases and J by 5 bases; unmatched bases: 9. CDR3 sequence (DNA): TGTGCCAGCAGCTTGGGGGCGGGACAGGGAACAAACAATGAGCAGTTCTTC. Amino acid sequence: CASSLGAGQGTNNEQFF.

This clonotype was recorded a few times. CDR3: CAISDPKGIYGYTF. The CDR3 coding sequence is TGTGCCATCAGTGACCCTAAAGGGATCTATGGCTACACCTTC. The genes are TRBV10-3 and TRBJ1-2; D call uncertain. CDR1 is ENHRY, CDR2 SYGVKD, per germline. CDR3 length equals 14 residues. The V gene lost 3 bases and the J gene lost 4 bases, with 12 bases spanning the gap.